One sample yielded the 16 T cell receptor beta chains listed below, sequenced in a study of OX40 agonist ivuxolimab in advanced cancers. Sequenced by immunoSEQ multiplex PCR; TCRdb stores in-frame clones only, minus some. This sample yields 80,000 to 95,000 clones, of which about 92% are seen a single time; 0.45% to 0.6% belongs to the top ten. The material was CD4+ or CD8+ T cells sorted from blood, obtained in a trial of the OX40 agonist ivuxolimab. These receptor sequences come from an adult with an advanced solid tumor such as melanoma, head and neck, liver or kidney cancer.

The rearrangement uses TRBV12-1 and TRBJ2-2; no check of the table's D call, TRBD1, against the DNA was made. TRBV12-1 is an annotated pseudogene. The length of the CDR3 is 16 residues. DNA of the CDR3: TGTGCCAGCAGCTTTGAGAGGGGGAGTAGTACCGGGGAGCTGTTTTTT. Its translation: CASSFERGSSTGELFF.

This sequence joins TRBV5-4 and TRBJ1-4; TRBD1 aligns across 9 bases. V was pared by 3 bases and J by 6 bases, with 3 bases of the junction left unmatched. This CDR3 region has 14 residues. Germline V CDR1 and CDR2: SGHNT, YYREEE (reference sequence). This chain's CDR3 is CASSSRDRDEKLFF. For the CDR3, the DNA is TGTGCCAGCAGCTCCCGGGACAGGGATGAAAAACTGTTTTTT.

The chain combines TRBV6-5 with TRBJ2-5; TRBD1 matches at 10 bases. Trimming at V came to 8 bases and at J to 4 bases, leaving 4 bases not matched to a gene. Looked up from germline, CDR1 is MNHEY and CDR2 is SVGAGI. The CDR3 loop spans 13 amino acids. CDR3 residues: CASGRDRGETQYF. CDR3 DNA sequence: TGTGCCAGCGGCCGGGACAGGGGAGAGACCCAGTACTTC.

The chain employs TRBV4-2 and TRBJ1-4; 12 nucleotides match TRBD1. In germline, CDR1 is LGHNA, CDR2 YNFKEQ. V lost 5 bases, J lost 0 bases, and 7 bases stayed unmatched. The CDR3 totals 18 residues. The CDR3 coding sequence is TGTGCCAGCAGCATAGCCGGGACAGGGGGCGCAACTAATGAAAAACTGTTTTTT. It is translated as CASSIAGTGGATNEKLFF.

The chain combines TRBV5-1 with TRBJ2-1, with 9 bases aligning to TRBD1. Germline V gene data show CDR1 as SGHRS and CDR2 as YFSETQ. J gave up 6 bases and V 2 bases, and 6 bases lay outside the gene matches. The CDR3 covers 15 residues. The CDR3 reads CASSLRTGVINEQFF. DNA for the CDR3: TGCGCCAGCAGCTTACGGACAGGGGTCATCAATGAGCAGTTCTTC.

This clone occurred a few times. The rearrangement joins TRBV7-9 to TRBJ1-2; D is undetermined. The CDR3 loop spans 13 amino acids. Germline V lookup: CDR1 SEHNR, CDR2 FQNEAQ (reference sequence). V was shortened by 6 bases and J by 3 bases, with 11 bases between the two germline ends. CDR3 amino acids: CASRWEGDYGYTF. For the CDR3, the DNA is TGTGCCAGCAGGTGGGAGGGTGACTATGGCTACACCTTC.

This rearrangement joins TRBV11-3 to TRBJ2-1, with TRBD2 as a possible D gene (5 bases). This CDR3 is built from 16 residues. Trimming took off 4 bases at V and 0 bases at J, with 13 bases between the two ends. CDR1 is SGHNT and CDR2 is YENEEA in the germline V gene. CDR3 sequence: CASSSPRGRSYNEQFF. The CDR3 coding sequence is TGTGCCAGCAGCTCCCCCCGGGGTCGCTCCTACAATGAGCAGTTCTTC. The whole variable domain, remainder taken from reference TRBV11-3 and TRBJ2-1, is EAGVVQSPRYKIIEKKQPVAFWCNPISGHNTLYWYLQNLGQGPELLIRYENEEAVDDSQLPKDRFSAERLKGVDSTLKIQPAELGDSAVYLCASSSPRGRSYNEQFFGPGTRLTVL.

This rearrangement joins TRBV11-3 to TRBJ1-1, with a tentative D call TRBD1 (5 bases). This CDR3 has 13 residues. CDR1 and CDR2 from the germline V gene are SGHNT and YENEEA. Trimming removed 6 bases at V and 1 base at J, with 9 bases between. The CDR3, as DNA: TGTGCCAGCAGAGGGACGGAGAACACTGAAGCTTTCTTT. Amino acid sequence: CASRGTENTEAFF.

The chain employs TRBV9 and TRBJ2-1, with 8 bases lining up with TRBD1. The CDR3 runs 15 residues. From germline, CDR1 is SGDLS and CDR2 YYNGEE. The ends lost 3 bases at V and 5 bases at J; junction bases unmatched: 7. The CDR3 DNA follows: TGTGCCAGCAGCGCTAGACAGGGGTCGGACAATGAGCAGTTCTTC. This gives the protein CASSARQGSDNEQFF.

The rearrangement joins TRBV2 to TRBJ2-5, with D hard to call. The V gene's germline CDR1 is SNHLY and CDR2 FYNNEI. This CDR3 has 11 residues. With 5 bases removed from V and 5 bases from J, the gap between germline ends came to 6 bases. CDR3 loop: CASSRVETQYF. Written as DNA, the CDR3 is TGTGCCAGCAGTCGAGTCGAGACCCAGTACTTC.

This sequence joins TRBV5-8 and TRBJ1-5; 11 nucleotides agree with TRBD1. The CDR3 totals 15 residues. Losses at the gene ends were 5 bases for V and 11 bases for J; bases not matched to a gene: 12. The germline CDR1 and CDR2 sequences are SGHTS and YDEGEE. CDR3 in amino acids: CASSPPGTGGRAQHF. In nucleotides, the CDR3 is TGTGCCAGCAGTCCGCCCGGGACAGGGGGGAGGGCCCAGCATTTT.

CDR3 nucleotides: TGTGCCAGCAGTAAAACTAGCGTCCCCTACGAGCAGTACTTC. Its protein product is CASSKTSVPYEQYF. V gene TRBV6-5 combines with J gene TRBJ2-7; 7 bases map to TRBD2. The J segment lost 2 bases and the V segment lost 5 bases, leaving 6 bases of the junction unmatched. This CDR3 contains 14 residues. Looked up from germline, CDR1 is MNHEY and CDR2 is SVGAGI.

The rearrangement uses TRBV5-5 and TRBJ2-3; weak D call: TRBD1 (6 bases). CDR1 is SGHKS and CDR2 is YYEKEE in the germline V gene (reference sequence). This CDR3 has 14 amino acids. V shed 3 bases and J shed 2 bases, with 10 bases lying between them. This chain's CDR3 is CASSSTGTTDTQYF. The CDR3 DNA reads TGTGCCAGCAGCTCTACAGGGACCACAGATACGCAGTATTTT.

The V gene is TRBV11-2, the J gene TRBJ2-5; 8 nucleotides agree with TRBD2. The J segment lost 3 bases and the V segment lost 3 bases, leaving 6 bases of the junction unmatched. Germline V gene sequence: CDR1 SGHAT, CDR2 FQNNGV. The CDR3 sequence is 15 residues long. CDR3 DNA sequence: TGTGCCAGCAGCTTCATGACCGGGGGGGAAGAGACCCAGTACTTC. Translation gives CASSFMTGGEETQYF.

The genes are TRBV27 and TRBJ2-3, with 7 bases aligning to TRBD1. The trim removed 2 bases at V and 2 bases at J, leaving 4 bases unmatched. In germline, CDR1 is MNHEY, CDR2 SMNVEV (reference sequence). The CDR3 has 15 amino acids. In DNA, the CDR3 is TGTGCCAGCAGTTTAGGGACAGCGAACACAGATACGCAGTATTTT. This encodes CASSLGTANTDTQYF.

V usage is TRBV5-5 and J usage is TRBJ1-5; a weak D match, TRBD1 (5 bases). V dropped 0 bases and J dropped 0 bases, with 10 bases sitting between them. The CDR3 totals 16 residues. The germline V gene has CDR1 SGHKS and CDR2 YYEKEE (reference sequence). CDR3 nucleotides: TGTGCCAGCAGCTTGGAAGGGACGGTTAGCAATCAGCCCCAGCATTTT. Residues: CASSLEGTVSNQPQHF.